This T cell receptor (beta chain) was recorded in a study of CD8+CD57+ T cells in acquired aplastic anemia. Patients picked for sequencing had shown CD8+CD57+ cell expansion detected by flow cytometry. This clonotype was seen only a few times. Its target is unknown. TCR beta VDJ and CDR3 profiles were obtained from a genomic DNA template. In TCRdb, the reads were re-called with MiXCR into one record per CDR3 protein. The sample carries about 180,000 distinct CDR3 sequences, roughly 50% recorded once. Overall study results and limits: Patients and controls had in common twenty-nine CD8+ CDR3 sequences.

V lost 4 bases and J 3 bases, leaving 7 bases between the germline ends. This CDR3 has 12 residues. The V gene's germline CDR1 is MNHEY and CDR2 SVGAGI. Material: sorted CD4+, CD8+, or CD8+CD57+ T cells (not recorded which) from PBMCs. This receptor was identified in a human donor with aplastic anemia. The chain links TRBV6-5 to TRBJ2-7; D is uncertain. The CDR3 nucleotides are TGTGCCAGCAGTTCGTCGGACTACGAGCAGTACTTC. As protein: CASSSSDYEQYF.